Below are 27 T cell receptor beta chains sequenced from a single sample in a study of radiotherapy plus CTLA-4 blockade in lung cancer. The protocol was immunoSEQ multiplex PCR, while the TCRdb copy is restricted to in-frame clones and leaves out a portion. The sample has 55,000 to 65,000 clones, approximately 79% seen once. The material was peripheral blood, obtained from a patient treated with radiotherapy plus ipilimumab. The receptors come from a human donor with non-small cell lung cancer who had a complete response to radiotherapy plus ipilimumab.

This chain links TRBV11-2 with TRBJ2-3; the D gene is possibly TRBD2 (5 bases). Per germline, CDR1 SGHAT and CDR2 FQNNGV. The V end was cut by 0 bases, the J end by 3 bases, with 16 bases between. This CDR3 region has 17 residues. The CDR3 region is CASSLEGDSRRTDTQYF. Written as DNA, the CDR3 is TGTGCCAGCAGCTTAGAGGGAGACTCCAGGAGGACAGATACGCAGTATTTT.

This chain's CDR3 is CASSESGRTYEQYF. CDR3 bases: TGCGCCAGCAGTGAGTCCGGCAGGACCTACGAGCAGTACTTC. The rearrangement uses TRBV10-2 and TRBJ2-7; D remains ambiguous. V lost 0 bases to trimming and J lost 2 bases, with 8 bases between them. Germline V gives CDR1 WSHSY, CDR2 SAAADI. The CDR3 has 14 amino acids.

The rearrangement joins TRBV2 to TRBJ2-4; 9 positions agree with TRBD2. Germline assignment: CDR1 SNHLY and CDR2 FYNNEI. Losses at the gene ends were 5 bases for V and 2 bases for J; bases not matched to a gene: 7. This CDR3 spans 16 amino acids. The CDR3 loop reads CASSYIAGVSKNIQYF. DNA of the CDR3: TGTGCCAGCAGTTATATAGCGGGAGTCTCCAAAAACATTCAGTACTTC.

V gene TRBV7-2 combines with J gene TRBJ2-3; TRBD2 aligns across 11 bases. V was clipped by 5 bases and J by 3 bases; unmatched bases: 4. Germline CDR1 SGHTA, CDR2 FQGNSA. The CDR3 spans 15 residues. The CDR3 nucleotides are TGTGCCAGCAGCCGGACTAGCGGGCGGACAGATACGCAGTATTTT. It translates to CASSRTSGRTDTQYF. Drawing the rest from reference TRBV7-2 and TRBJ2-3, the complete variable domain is GAGVSQSPSNKVTEKGKDVELRCDPISGHTALYWYRQSLGQGLEFLIYFQGNSAPDKSGLPSDRFSAERTGGSVSTLTIQRTQQEDSAVYLCASSRTSGRTDTQYFGPGTRLTVL.

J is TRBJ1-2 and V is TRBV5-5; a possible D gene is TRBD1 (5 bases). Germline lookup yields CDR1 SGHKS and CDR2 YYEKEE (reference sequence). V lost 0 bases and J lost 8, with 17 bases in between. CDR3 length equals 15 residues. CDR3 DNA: TGTGCCAGCAGCTTGGATGTCGGGGGATTAGGCGGCTACACCTTC. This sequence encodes CASSLDVGGLGGYTF.

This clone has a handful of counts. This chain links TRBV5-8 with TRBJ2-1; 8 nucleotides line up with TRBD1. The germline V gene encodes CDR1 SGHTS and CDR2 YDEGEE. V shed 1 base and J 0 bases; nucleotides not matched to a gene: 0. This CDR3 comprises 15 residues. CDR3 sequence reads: CASSLTGGSYNEQFF. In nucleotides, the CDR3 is TGTGCCAGCAGCTTGACAGGGGGCTCCTACAATGAGCAGTTCTTC.

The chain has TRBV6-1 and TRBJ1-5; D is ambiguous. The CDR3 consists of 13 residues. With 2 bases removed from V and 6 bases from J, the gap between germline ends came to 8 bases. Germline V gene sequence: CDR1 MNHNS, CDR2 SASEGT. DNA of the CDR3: TGTGCCAGCAGTGAATTCGGTCGTCAGCCCCAGCATTTT. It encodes CASSEFGRQPQHF.

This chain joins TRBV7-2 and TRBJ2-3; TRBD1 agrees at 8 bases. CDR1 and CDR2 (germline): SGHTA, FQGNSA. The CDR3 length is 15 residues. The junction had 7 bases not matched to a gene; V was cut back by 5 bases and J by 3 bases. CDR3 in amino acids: CASSKDRGRTDTQYF. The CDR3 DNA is TGTGCCAGCAGCAAAGACAGGGGTAGGACAGATACGCAGTATTTT.

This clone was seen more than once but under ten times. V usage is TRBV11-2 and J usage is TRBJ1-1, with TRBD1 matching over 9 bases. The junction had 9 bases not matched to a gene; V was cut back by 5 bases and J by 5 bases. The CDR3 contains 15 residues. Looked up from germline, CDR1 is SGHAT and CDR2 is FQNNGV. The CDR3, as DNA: TGTGCCAGCAGCGCCGACAGGGGGGAATTGACTGAAGCTTTCTTT. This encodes CASSADRGELTEAFF.

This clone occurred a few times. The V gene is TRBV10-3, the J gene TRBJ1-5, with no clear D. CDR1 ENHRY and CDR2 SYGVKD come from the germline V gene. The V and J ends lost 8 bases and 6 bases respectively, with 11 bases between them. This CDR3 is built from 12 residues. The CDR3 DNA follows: TGTGCCATCTCGGCGGCCAGTCAGCCCCAGCATTTT. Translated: CAISAASQPQHF.

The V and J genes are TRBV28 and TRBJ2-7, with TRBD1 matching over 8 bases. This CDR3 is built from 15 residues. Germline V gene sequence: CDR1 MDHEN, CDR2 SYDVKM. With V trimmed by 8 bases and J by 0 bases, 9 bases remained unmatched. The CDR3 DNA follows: TGTGCCAGCTCCCCCATGGGACAGGCCTCCTACGAGCAGTACTTC. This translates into CASSPMGQASYEQYF.

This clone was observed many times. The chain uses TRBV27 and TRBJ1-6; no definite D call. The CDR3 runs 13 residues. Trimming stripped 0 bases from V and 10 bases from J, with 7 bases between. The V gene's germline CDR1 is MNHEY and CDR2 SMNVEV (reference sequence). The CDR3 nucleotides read TGTGCCAGCAGTTTATCGTGGCAGTCACCCCTCCACTTT. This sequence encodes CASSLSWQSPLHF.

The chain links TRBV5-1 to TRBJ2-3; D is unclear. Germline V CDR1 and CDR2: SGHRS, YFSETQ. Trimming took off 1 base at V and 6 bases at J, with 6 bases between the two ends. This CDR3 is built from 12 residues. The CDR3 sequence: CASSLYTDTQYF. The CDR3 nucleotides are TGCGCCAGCAGCTTGTATACTGATACGCAGTATTTT.

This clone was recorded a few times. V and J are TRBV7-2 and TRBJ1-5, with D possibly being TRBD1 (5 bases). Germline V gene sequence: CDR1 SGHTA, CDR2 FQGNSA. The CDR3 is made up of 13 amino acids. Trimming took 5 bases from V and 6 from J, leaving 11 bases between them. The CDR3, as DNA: TGTGCCAGCAGCGTCCAGGGTGGTCAGCCCCAGCATTTT. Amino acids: CASSVQGGQPQHF.

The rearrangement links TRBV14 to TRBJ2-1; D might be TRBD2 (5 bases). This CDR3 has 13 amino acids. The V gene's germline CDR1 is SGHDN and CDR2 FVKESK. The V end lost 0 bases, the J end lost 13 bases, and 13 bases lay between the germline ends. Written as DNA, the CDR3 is TGTGCCAGCAGCCAAGATTTTGTAGGGAGCCAGTTCTTC. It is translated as CASSQDFVGSQFF.

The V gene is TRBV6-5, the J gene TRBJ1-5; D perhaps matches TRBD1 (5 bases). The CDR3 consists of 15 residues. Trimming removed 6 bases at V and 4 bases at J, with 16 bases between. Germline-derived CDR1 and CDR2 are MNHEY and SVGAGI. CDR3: CASRPVGGVNQPQHF. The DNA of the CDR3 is TGTGCCAGCAGACCCGTGGGGGGAGTTAATCAGCCCCAGCATTTT.

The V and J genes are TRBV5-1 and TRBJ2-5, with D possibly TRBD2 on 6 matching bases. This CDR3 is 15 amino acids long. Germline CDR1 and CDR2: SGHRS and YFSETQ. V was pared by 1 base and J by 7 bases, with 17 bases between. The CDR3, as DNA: TGCGCCAGCAGCTTGTGGGCCGACCGGGGAGGGACCCAGTACTTC. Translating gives CASSLWADRGGTQYF.

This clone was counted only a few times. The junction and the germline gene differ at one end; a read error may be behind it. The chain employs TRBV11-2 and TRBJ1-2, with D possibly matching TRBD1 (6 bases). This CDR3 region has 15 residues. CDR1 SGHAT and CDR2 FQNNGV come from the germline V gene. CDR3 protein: CAGSFNAQGGLGYTF. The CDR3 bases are TGTGCCGGCAGCTTTAACGCACAGGGCGGGCTTGGCTACACCTTC.

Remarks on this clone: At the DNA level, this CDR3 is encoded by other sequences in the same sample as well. The CDR3 DNA reads as TGTGCCAGCAGTCCAGGGGGTAACTATGGCTACACCTTC. Protein sequence: CASSPGGNYGYTF. The J gene is TRBJ1-2, the V gene TRBV6-1; TRBD1 aligns across 7 bases. CDR1 MNHNS and CDR2 SASEGT come from the germline V gene. There are 13 residues in the CDR3. V was clipped by 5 bases and J by 1 base; unmatched bases: 1.

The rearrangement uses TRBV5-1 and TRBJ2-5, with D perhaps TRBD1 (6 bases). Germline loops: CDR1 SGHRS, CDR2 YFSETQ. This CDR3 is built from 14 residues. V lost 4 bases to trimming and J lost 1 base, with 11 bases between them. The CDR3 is CASSNGQTQETQYF. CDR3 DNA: TGCGCCAGCAGCAACGGACAGACCCAAGAGACCCAGTACTTC.

CDR3 in DNA: TGTGCCAGCAGCGTTCTGGGAGGGCCGACAGAGACCCAGTACTTC. Protein sequence: CASSVLGGPTETQYF. This sequence joins TRBV9 and TRBJ2-5; TRBD2 matches at 7 bases. This CDR3 is 15 amino acids long. Germline V gene data show CDR1 as SGDLS and CDR2 as YYNGEE. The junction had 8 bases not matched to a gene; V was cut back by 2 bases and J by 4 bases.

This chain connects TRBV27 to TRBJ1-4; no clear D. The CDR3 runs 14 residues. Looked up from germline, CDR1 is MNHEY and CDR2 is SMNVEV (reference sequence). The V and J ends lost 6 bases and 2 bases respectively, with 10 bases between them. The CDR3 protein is CASSTLRTNEKLFF. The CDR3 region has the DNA TGTGCCAGCAGCACACTACGGACTAATGAAAAACTGTTTTTT.

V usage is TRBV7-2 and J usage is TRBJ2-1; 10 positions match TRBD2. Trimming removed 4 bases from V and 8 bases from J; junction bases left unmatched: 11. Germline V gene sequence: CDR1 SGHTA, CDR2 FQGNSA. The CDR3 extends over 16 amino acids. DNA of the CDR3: TGTGCCAGCAGCTCCGTCCTAGCGGGGGCTATTGATGAGCAGTTCTTC. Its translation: CASSSVLAGAIDEQFF.

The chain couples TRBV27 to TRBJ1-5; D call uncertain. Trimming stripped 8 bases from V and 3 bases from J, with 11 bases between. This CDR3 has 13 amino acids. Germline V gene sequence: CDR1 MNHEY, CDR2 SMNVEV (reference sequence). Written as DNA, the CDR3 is TGTGCCAGCGCCACGCGTTACAATCAGCCCCAGCATTTT. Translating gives CASATRYNQPQHF.

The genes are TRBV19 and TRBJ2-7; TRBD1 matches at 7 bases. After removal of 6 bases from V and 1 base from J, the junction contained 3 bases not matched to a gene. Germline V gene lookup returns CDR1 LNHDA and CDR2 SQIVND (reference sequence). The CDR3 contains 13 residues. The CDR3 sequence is CASRARGSYEQYF. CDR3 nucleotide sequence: TGTGCCAGTAGAGCCAGGGGGTCCTACGAGCAGTACTTC. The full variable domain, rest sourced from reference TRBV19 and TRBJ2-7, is DGGITQSPKYLFRKEGQNVTLSCEQNLNHDAMYWYRQDPGQGLRLIYYSQIVNDFQKGDIAEGYSVSREKKESFPLTVTSAQKNPTAFYLCASRARGSYEQYFGPGTRLTVT.

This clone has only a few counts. This chain's CDR3 is CASSPLPEGKGYTF. The DNA for the CDR3 is TGTGCCAGCTCACCTCTTCCGGAGGGCAAAGGCTACACCTTC. The rearrangement joins TRBV18 to TRBJ1-2; D gene unclear. V gave up 3 bases and J gave up 8 bases, with 16 bases separating them. This CDR3 comprises 14 residues. Germline-derived CDR1 and CDR2 are KGHSH and LQKENI.

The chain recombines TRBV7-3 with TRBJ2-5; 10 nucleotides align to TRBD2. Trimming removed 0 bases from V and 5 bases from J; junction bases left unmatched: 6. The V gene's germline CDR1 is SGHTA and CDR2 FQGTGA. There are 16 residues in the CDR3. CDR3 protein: CASSLTGTSEAETQYF. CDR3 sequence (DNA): TGTGCCAGCAGCTTAACCGGGACTAGCGAGGCGGAGACCCAGTACTTC.